This T cell receptor beta chain was sequenced in a study of shared clonotypes between healthy human individuals. The data were produced by immunoSEQ multiplex PCR, yet TCRdb's version contains in-frame clones alone and is incomplete. Of about 2 million clones in the sample, less than 95% are singletons; the top ten hold about 1.1%. The naive CD8 subset, CD45RO-negative cells positively selected for CCR7, excluded terminally differentiated effector memory CD45RA+ cells. V was clipped by 5 bases and J by 2 bases, with 15 bases between them. The CDR3 has 16 residues. CDR1 and CDR2 (germline): SGHAT, FQNNGV.

The receptor comes from a man younger than 30 in good health. The rearrangement links TRBV11-2 to TRBJ1-4, with D hard to call. Sequenced: naive CD8+ T cells sorted from blood. The DNA for the CDR3 is TGTGCCAGCAGCCACGAGGTCGGCGCGACTAATGAAAAACTGTTTTTT. It specifies CASSHEVGATNEKLFF.